A selection of T cell receptor beta chains follows, all from one sample in a study of post-analysis software for immune sequencing data. TCRdb independently ran MiXCR on the PCR reads; one entry per CDR3 protein. The sample contains 750,000 to 950,000 distinct CDR3 sequences, roughly 50% of which appear only once. Sequencing input: blood. All receptors come from a girl aged 5-17 years with multiple sclerosis. CDR3s include the opening cysteine and the closing phenylalanine or tryptophan. D genes are given only for firm matches. Where a row states a size, it is once, few, many or the class of an expanded clone; other rows omit it.

J,V,length,D,size,CDR3,DNA
TRBJ1-1,TRBV7-3,14,TRBD1,.,CASSISTGHTEAFF,TGTGCCAGCAGCATCTCGACAGGGCACACTGAAGCTTTCTTT
TRBJ2-1,TRBV6-6,14,.,.,CASRNRLTDNGQFF,TGTGCCAGCAGGAATAGACTAACGGATAATGGGCAGTTCTTC
TRBJ2-3,TRBV5-1,14,.,.,CASSLVRAQDTQYF,TGCGCCAGCAGCTTGGTTCGGGCGCAAGATACGCAGTATTTT
TRBJ2-3,TRBV6-6,15,.,once,CASSPRRGVTDTQYF,TGTGCCAGCAGCCCCAGAAGGGGCGTCACAGATACGCAGTATTTT
TRBJ1-6,TRBV7-9,15,TRBD1,.,CASSLEGQGFSPLHF,TGTGCCAGCAGCTTAGAGGGACAGGGGTTCTCACCCCTCCACTTT
TRBJ2-1,TRBV4-1,19,TRBD2,.,CASSPSTGSGLASYNEQFF,TGCGCCAGCAGTCCCTCCACAGGTAGCGGACTAGCATCCTACAATGAGCAGTTCTTC
TRBJ1-5,TRBV20-1,14,TRBD1,.,CSAKTGTGNQPQHF,TGCAGTGCCAAAACCGGGACAGGTAATCAGCCCCAGCATTTT
TRBJ1-2,TRBV20-1,13,.,few,CSARRTGRHGYTF,TGCAGTGCTCGACGAACCGGACGGCATGGCTACACCTTC
TRBJ2-4,TRBV29-1,10,.,.,CSATENIQYF,TGCAGCGCCACAGAGAACATTCAGTACTTC
TRBJ2-7,TRBV6-5,13,.,few,CASSYSRVGEQYF,TGTGCCAGCAGTTACTCGAGAGTGGGTGAGCAGTACTTC
TRBJ2-7,TRBV7-6,16,TRBD2,.,CASSIAGTSGSYEQYF,TGTGCCAGCAGCATAGCCGGGACTAGCGGGAGTTACGAGCAGTACTTC
TRBJ1-2,TRBV7-2,17,TRBD1,once,CASSLAGQGVINYGYTF,TGTGCCAGCAGCTTAGCGGGACAGGGGGTGATTAACTATGGCTACACCTTC
TRBJ2-5,TRBV9,13,.,few,CASSKAGRETQYF,TGTGCCAGCAGCAAGGCAGGGAGAGAGACCCAGTACTTC
TRBJ1-6,TRBV7-8,15,.,.,CASSLVRTANSPLHF,TGTGCCAGCAGCTTAGTGCGGACAGCTAATTCACCCCTCCACTTT
TRBJ2-1,TRBV6-6,14,.,.,CASSSRNSYNEQFF,TGTGCCAGCAGCTCTCGGAACTCCTACAATGAGCAGTTCTTC
TRBJ2-6,TRBV20-1,13,.,.,CSALPGGANVLTF,TGCAGTGCCCTCCCGGGAGGGGCCAACGTCCTGACTTTC
TRBJ2-4,TRBV20-1,13,.,.,CSAPKGNVLAQYF,TGCAGTGCCCCTAAGGGGAATGTCTTGGCGCAGTACTTC
TRBJ1-1,TRBV10-3,14,.,.,CAISEGPANTEAFF,TGTGCCATCAGTGAGGGTCCAGCGAACACTGAAGCTTTCTTT
TRBJ2-7,TRBV7-9,14,TRBD1,few,CASSPDRVPYEQYF,TGTGCCAGCAGCCCCGACAGGGTCCCCTACGAGCAGTACTTC
TRBJ1-1,TRBV20-1,17,TRBD1,few,CSASRDRGQVRNTEAFF,TGCAGTGCTAGTCGGGACAGGGGGCAGGTTAGGAACACTGAAGCTTTCTTT
TRBJ2-3,TRBV5-1,16,.,.,CASSSSGTLGTDTQYF,TGCGCCAGCAGCTCCTCCGGGACGTTGGGTACAGATACGCAGTATTTT
TRBJ2-1,TRBV29-1,16,.,few,CSVEDWRNSPYNEQFF,TGCAGCGTTGAAGATTGGAGGAACTCCCCTTACAATGAGCAGTTCTTC
TRBJ2-4,TRBV11-3,13,.,once,CASSLDRHTKKFF,TGTGCCAGCAGCTTAGACAGACATACCAAGAAGTTCTTC
TRBJ2-5,TRBV5-6,16,.,once,CASSLGGGGPSTTQYF,TGTGCCAGCAGCTTGGGGGGTGGCGGACCTTCGACGACCCAGTACTTC
TRBJ2-2,TRBV14,17,.,.,CASSQGGPLSNTGELFF,TGTGCCAGCAGCCAAGGTGGGCCGCTATCTAACACCGGGGAGCTGTTTTTT
TRBJ1-6,TRBV20-1,13,.,.,CSARQDPKGPPHF,TGCAGTGCTAGACAGGACCCAAAAGGACCCCCCCACTTT
TRBJ2-5,TRBV10-2,14,TRBD1,.,CASSDRQGNWEQYF,TGCGCCAGCAGTGACCGACAGGGGAATTGGGAGCAGTACTTC
TRBJ2-7,TRBV10-3,12,.,once,CAISQTGYEQYF,TGTGCCATCAGTCAGACAGGCTACGAGCAGTACTTC
TRBJ2-2,TRBV7-9,17,TRBD2,.,CASSFILGLAESGELFF,TGTGCCAGCAGCTTTATTCTGGGACTAGCGGAATCCGGGGAGCTGTTTTTT
TRBJ2-5,TRBV6-5,13,.,.,CASRLPGQETQYF,TGTGCCAGCAGATTACCAGGGCAAGAGACCCAGTACTTC
TRBJ2-1,TRBV20-1,15,.,.,CSARDVLASYNEQFF,TGCAGTGCTAGAGATGTACTAGCCTCCTACAATGAGCAGTTCTTC
TRBJ1-6,TRBV4-1,15,TRBD1,few,CASRDRGSYNSPLHF,TGCGCCAGCAGGGACAGGGGGTCATATAATTCACCCCTCCACTTT
TRBJ2-1,TRBV12-3/TRBV12-4,17,TRBD2,.,CASSFDSAGVPDNEQFF,TGTGCCAGCAGTTTCGACAGCGCGGGAGTTCCCGACAATGAGCAGTTCTTC
TRBJ1-2,TRBV12-3/TRBV12-4,16,.,few,CASSLVGWGRDYGYTF,TGTGCCAGCAGTTTAGTAGGATGGGGGCGAGACTATGGCTACACCTTC
TRBJ2-1,TRBV20-1,13,.,.,CSARTDSYNEQFF,TGCAGTGCCCGGACTGATTCCTACAATGAGCAGTTCTTC
TRBJ1-4,TRBV20-1,14,.,.,CSAKVRQVNEKLFF,TGCAGTGCTAAAGTCAGACAGGTTAATGAAAAACTGTTTTTT
TRBJ2-7,TRBV15,13,.,few,CATSMTLLYEQYF,TGTGCCACCAGCATGACCTTATTGTACGAGCAGTACTTC
TRBJ2-3,TRBV10-3,13,.,once,CAISDRMGDTQYF,TGTGCCATCAGTGACAGGATGGGGGATACGCAGTATTTT
TRBJ2-7,TRBV10-2,15,.,.,CASRELSGTATKQYF,TGCGCCAGCAGAGAACTTTCCGGGACGGCTACGAAGCAGTACTTC
TRBJ1-1,TRBV29-1,15,.,.,CSVGAARQGGTEAFF,TGCAGCGTTGGGGCGGCCCGGCAGGGTGGTACTGAAGCTTTCTTT
TRBJ2-1,TRBV10-3,13,.,many,CAISVDYYNEQFF,TGTGCCATCAGTGTTGACTACTACAATGAGCAGTTCTTC
TRBJ2-1,TRBV29-1,12,TRBD1,few,CSVGQGLSEQFF,TGCAGCGTGGGACAGGGTCTAAGTGAGCAGTTCTTC
TRBJ1-1,TRBV6-1,16,.,.,CASNPRGPDWATEAFF,TGTGCCAGCAATCCGCGAGGTCCGGACTGGGCGACTGAAGCTTTCTTT
TRBJ2-5,TRBV24-1,10,.,.,CASPEETQYF,TGTGCCTCCCCCGAGGAGACCCAGTACTTC
TRBJ2-7,TRBV6-6,14,TRBD1,few,CASSYTQGGYEQYF,TGTGCCAGCAGTTACACACAGGGGGGATACGAGCAGTACTTC
TRBJ2-7,TRBV4-2,15,.,.,CASSPRPSGADEQYF,TGTGCCAGCAGCCCACGCCCGTCGGGGGCCGACGAGCAGTACTTC
TRBJ2-5,TRBV7-2,15,.,.,CASSSQVSLKETQYF,TGTGCCAGCAGCTCACAGGTCTCACTAAAAGAGACCCAGTACTTC
TRBJ1-2,TRBV29-1,12,.,.,CSVKWDTYGYTF,TGCAGCGTGAAATGGGACACCTATGGCTACACCTTC
TRBJ2-1,TRBV24-1,12,.,.,CATSVSSNEQFF,TGTGCCACCAGTGTGTCCAGTAATGAGCAGTTCTTC